One and the same sample provided the 2 T cell receptor beta chains below, sequenced in a study of cytomegalovirus exposure and HLA in healthy donors. Researchers ran the PCR with 60 Vbeta and 13 Jbeta primers. Sequenced by immunoSEQ multiplex PCR; TCRdb stores in-frame clones only, minus some. The profile shows approximately 190,000 clones, approximately 80% of them singletons. Specimen: PBMCs. The receptors derive from a woman aged 25 to 45 in good health and CMV-seropositive.

By proportion, this clone is medium-sized (0.01 to 0.1%). CDR3 coding DNA: TGTGCCAGCAGCTGGTCAGGGATGAACACTGAAGCTTTCTTT. Translation gives CASSWSGMNTEAFF. This chain joins TRBV5-4 and TRBJ1-1; D may be TRBD1 (5 bases). There are 14 residues in the CDR3. In germline, CDR1 is SGHNT, CDR2 YYREEE (reference sequence). Trimming stripped 3 bases from V and 0 bases from J, with 9 bases between.

The chain uses TRBV19 and TRBJ2-1; 8 positions agree with TRBD1. The V and J ends lost 1 base and 4 bases, in that order; junction bases with no gene match: 6. This CDR3 is built from 16 residues. CDR1 and CDR2 from the germline V gene are LNHDA and SQIVND (reference sequence). The CDR3 DNA is TGTGCCAGTAGTATAGGCCCAGGGGGCCCGTACAATGAGCAGTTCTTC. Protein product: CASSIGPGGPYNEQFF.